This T cell receptor (beta chain) comes out of a study of beta chain features in type 1 diabetes. CDR3 length: 15 amino acids. Trimming took 6 bases from V and 5 from J; bases not matched to a gene: 7. Looked up from germline, CDR1 is MNHEY and CDR2 is SVGAGI. Since all of the isolated RNA was reverse transcribed, expressed TCRB transcripts were what got sequenced. Only in-frame clones appear in the TCRdb table, and some are missing; sequencing was by immunoSEQ multiplex PCR. The data contain more than 30,000 clones, roughly two thirds of them seen just once; the ten biggest clones take up around 2%.

The gene calls are TRBV6-5 and TRBJ1-4, with 9 bases fitting TRBD1. This TCR was recovered from a woman under 40 in good health. Input material: Tregs from blood. This CDR3 is CASSNGQGPNEKLFF. The DNA for the CDR3 is TGTGCCAGCAGCAACGGACAGGGGCCCAATGAAAAACTGTTTTTT.